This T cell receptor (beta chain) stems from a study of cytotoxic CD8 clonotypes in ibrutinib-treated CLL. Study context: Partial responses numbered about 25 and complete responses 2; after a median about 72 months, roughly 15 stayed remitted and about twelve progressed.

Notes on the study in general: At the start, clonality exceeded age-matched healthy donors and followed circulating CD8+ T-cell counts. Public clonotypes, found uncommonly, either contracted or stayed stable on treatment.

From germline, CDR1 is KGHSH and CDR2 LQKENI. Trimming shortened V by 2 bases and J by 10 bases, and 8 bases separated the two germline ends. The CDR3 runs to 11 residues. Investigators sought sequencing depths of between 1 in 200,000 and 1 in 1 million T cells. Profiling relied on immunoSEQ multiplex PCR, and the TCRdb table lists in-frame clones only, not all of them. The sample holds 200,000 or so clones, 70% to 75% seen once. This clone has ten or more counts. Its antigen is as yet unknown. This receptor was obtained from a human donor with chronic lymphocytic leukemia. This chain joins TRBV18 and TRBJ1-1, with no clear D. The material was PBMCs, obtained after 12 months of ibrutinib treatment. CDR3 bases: TGTGCCAGCTCACCAGGAGTGGGAGCTTTCTTT. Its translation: CASSPGVGAFF.